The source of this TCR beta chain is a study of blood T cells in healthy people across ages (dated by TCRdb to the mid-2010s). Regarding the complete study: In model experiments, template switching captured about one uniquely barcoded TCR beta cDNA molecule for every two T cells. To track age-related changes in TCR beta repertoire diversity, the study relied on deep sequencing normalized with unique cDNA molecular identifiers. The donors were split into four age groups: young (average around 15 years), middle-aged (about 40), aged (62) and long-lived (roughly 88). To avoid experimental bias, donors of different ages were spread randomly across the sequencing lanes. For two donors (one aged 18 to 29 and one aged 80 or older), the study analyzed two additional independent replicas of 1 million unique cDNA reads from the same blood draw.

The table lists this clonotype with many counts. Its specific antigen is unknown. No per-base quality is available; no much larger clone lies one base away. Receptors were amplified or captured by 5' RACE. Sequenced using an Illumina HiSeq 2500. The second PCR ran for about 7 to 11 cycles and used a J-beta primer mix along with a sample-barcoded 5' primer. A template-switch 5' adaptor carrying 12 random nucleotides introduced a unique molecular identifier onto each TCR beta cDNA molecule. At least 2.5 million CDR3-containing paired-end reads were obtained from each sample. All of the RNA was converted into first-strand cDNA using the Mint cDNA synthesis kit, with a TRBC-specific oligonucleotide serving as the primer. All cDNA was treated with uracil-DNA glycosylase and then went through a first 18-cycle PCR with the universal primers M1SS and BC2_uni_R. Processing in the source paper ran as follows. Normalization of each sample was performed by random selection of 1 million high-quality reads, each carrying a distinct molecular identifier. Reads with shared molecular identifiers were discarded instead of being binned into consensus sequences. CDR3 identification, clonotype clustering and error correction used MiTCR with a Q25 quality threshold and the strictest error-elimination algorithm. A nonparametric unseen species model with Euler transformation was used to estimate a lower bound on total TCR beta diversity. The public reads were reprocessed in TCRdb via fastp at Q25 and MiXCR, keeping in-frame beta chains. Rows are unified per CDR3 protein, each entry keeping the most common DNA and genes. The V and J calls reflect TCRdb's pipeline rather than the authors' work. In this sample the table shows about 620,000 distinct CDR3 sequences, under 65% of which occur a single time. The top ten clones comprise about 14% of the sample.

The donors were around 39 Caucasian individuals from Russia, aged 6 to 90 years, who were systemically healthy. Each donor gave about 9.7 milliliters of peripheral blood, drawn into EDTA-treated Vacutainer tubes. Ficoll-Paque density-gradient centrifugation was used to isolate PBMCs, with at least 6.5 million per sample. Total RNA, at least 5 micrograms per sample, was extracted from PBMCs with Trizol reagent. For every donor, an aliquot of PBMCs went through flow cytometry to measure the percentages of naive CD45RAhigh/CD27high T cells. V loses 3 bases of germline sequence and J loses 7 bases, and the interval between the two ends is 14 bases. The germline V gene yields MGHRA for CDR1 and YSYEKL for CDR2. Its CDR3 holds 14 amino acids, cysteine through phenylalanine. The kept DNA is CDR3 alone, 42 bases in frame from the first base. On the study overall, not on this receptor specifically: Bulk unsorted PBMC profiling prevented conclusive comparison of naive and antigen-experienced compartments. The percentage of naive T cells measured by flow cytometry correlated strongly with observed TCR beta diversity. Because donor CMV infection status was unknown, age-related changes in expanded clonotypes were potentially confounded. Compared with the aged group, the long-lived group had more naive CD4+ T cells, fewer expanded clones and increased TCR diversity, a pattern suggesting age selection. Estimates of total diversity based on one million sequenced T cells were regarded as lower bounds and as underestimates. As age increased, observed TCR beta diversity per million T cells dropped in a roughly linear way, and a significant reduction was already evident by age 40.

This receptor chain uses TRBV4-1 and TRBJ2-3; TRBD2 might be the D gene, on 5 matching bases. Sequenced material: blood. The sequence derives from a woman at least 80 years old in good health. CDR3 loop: CASSQGVKQNTQYF. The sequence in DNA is TGCGCCAGCAGCCAGGGAGTAAAGCAAAATACGCAGTATTTT.